These 6 T cell receptor beta chains originate from one sample sequenced in a study of blood T cell repertoires in COVID-19. Sequencing was performed with immunoSEQ multiplex PCR; in TCRdb, only in-frame clones are kept and a portion is missing. The sample records roughly 50,000 clones, just over 90% being singletons. Sequencing was done on a sample of peripheral blood. These TCRs come from a woman aged 40 to 50 with active COVID-19.

CDR3 nucleotide sequence: TGTGCCAGCAGCCTCCTAGGGGAGGGGGGGCCATCCGATACGCAGTATTTT. Its protein is CASSLLGEGGPSDTQYF. This rearrangement joins TRBV3-1 (or the pseudogene TRBV3-2) to TRBJ2-3, with D possibly TRBD2 on 7 matching bases. The CDR3 runs to 17 residues. The V end lost 4 bases, the J end lost 6 bases, and 23 bases lay between the germline ends. Germline CDR1 reads LGHDT; CDR2 reads YNNKEL (reference sequence).

J is TRBJ1-4 and V is TRBV6-5; TRBD1 matches at 9 bases. The CDR3 covers 13 residues. J was trimmed by 7 bases and V by 6 bases; bases with no gene match: 3. CDR1 and CDR2 (germline): MNHEY, SVGAGI. The CDR3 bases are TGTGCCAGCAGGGGACAGGGTCGTGAAAAACTGTTTTTT. It codes for CASRGQGREKLFF.

V gene TRBV7-9 combines with J gene TRBJ2-5; no clear D gene. The CDR3 extends over 12 amino acids. Germline CDR1 is SEHNR and CDR2 is FQNEAQ (reference sequence). Trimming shortened V by 5 bases and J by 5 bases, and 9 bases separated the two germline ends. CDR3 in DNA: TGTGCCAGCAGCCCAGCAGCGGAGACCCAGTACTTC. Its translation: CASSPAAETQYF.

The CDR3 DNA sequence: TGTGCCACCAGCAGCCGGGGACTCCCGGGCCCCTACGAGCAGTACTTC. Translated: CATSSRGLPGPYEQYF. The J gene is TRBJ2-7, the V gene TRBV15; perhaps TRBD2 as D (6 bases). CDR3 length: 16 residues. Germline assignment: CDR1 LNHNV and CDR2 YYDKDF (reference sequence). V was shortened by 3 bases and J by 2 bases, with 17 bases between the two germline ends. Using reference TRBV15 and TRBJ2-7 for the parts outside the CDR3, the full variable domain is DAMVIQNPRYQVTQFGKPVTLSCSQTLNHNVMYWYQQKSSQAPKLLFHYYDKDFNNEADTPDNFQSRRPNTSFCFLDIRSPGLGDTAMYLCATSSRGLPGPYEQYFGPGTRLTVT.

In this sample, this clone turned up once. The J gene is TRBJ2-1, the V gene TRBV5-6; no firm D call. The germline V gene has CDR1 SGHDT and CDR2 YYEEEE. The CDR3 has 14 amino acids. The V end was cut by 2 bases, the J end by 0 bases, with 6 bases between. CDR3 protein: CASSFPSSYNEQFF. The CDR3 DNA follows: TGTGCCAGCAGCTTTCCTAGCTCCTACAATGAGCAGTTCTTC.

CDR3 loop: CASTMSSGETQYF. Here the CDR3 DNA reads TGTGCCAGCACCATGAGTAGCGGAGAGACCCAGTACTTC. The chain uses TRBV12-3 or TRBV12-4 and TRBJ2-5, with D maybe TRBD2 (6 bases). V was pared by 7 bases and J by 4 bases, with 13 bases between. This CDR3 has 13 amino acids.